The 26 T cell receptor beta chains in this list originate from one sample, sequenced in a study of glioma-infiltrating T cells after dendritic cell vaccination. Assay used: immunoSEQ multiplex PCR; TCRdb lists only in-frame clones, some missing. The sample consists of 70,000 to 95,000 clones, about nine tenths of them appearing once. Time point here: after dendritic cell vaccination, including at tumor progression/relapse. The source material was blood, sampled after dendritic cell vaccination. The receptor set was obtained from a human donor with glioblastoma.

V gene TRBV13 combines with J gene TRBJ2-5, with D perhaps matching TRBD2 (5 bases). Per germline, CDR1 PRHDT and CDR2 FYEKMQ (reference sequence). This CDR3 contains 14 residues. Deletions cut 4 bases from V and 0 bases from J, with 9 bases between. The CDR3 region has the DNA TGTGCCAGCAGCTCCCCGGGATACCAAGAGACCCAGTACTTC. This encodes CASSSPGYQETQYF.

V and J are TRBV5-1 and TRBJ2-3, with TRBD1 as a possible D gene (5 bases). Germline loops: CDR1 SGHRS, CDR2 YFSETQ. The CDR3 has 13 amino acids. Trimming removed 5 bases from V and 3 bases from J, with 10 bases in between. CDR3 nucleotides: TGCGCCAGCAGAGCAGGGTCTACAGATACGCAGTATTTT. It yields the protein CASRAGSTDTQYF.

The chain employs TRBV5-1 and TRBJ1-1; D ambiguous. V was trimmed by 2 bases and J by 3 bases, leaving 14 bases between them. CDR3 length: 15 residues. The germline V gene encodes CDR1 SGHRS and CDR2 YFSETQ. The DNA for the CDR3 is TGCGCCAGCAGCTTCGACACCGGAATTGACACTGAAGCTTTCTTT. It specifies CASSFDTGIDTEAFF.

This clone was seen a few times. V is TRBV6-5 and J is TRBJ1-5; the D is unclear. This CDR3 spans 13 amino acids. Germline values: CDR1 MNHEY, CDR2 SVGAGI. The V end lost 6 bases, the J end lost 10 bases, and 16 bases lay between the germline ends. CDR3 DNA: TGTGCCAGCAGCCCCAACCTAGTTTCTCCCCAGCATTTT. This gives the protein CASSPNLVSPQHF.

J is TRBJ2-1 and V is TRBV10-3, with TRBD2 matching 7 bases. V trimming: 2 bases; J trimming: 8 bases; junction bases outside the gene matches: 9. The CDR3 has 15 amino acids. The germline V gene encodes CDR1 ENHRY and CDR2 SYGVKD. CDR3 DNA sequence: TGTGCCATCAGTGAGGGACTAGATGGTTGGGATGAGCAGTTCTTC. Protein product: CAISEGLDGWDEQFF.

The chain couples TRBV27 to TRBJ2-5; D gene uncertain. Trimming shortened V by 0 bases and J by 0 bases, and 5 bases separated the two germline ends. This CDR3 is built from 14 residues. The germline V gene has CDR1 MNHEY and CDR2 SMNVEV (reference sequence). CDR3 loop: CASSLSADQETQYF. Written as DNA, the CDR3 is TGTGCCAGCAGTTTATCTGCGGACCAAGAGACCCAGTACTTC.

The genes are TRBV5-4 and TRBJ2-3; 7 bases line up with TRBD1. The CDR3 is 14 amino acids. V shed 4 bases, J shed 1 base, and the junction held 3 bases outside the gene matches. Germline CDR1 SGHNT, CDR2 YYREEE (reference sequence). This chain's CDR3 is CASSRDSGTDTQYF. CDR3 bases: TGTGCCAGCAGCCGGGACAGTGGCACAGATACGCAGTATTTT.

This CDR3 is CASSVQDRVTGELFF. In DNA, the CDR3 is TGTGCCAGCAGCGTACAGGACAGGGTAACCGGGGAGCTGTTTTTT. The rearrangement links TRBV9 to TRBJ2-2, with TRBD1 matching 8 bases. Germline trimming cut 1 base from V and 5 bases from J; bases unmatched to any gene: 4. Germline V CDR1 and CDR2: SGDLS, YYNGEE. This CDR3 has 15 amino acids.

The V gene is TRBV25-1, the J gene TRBJ2-2, with 10 bases aligning to TRBD1. CDR3 length equals 18 residues. The V gene's germline CDR1 is MGHDK and CDR2 SYGVNS. V lost 5 bases and J lost 7; bases outside the gene matches: 16. CDR3 coding DNA: TGTGCCAGCAGTCCCGCTATTGGGACAGGGGCCCGAGGCGGGGAGCTGTTTTTT. This encodes CASSPAIGTGARGGELFF.

The CDR3 protein is CASTHRASPYEQYF. The CDR3 DNA is TGTGCCAGCACCCACAGGGCTTCCCCCTACGAGCAGTACTTC. The rearrangement joins TRBV11-3 to TRBJ2-7; D possibly corresponds to TRBD1 (6 bases). The CDR3 is 14 amino acids. Per the germline V gene, CDR1 is SGHNT and CDR2 is YENEEA. The V gene lost 7 bases and the J gene lost 2 bases, with 15 bases spanning the gap.

In this sample, this clone turned up a few times. The rearrangement joins TRBV13 to TRBJ1-2, with TRBD1 as a possible D gene (5 bases). Germline loops: CDR1 PRHDT, CDR2 FYEKMQ (reference sequence). Trimming removed 1 base at V and 2 bases at J, with 11 bases between. CDR3 length equals 15 residues. CDR3 residues: CASSLAGHTNYGYTF. CDR3 nucleotides: TGTGCCAGCAGCTTAGCCGGACATACAAACTATGGCTACACCTTC.

This CDR3 is CASSYSSFYGYTF. Written as DNA, the CDR3 is TGTGCCAGCAGTTACTCGTCCTTCTATGGCTACACCTTC. The chain is built from TRBV6-6 and TRBJ1-2, with D unclear. The CDR3 covers 13 residues. Germline V gives CDR1 MNHNY, CDR2 SVGAGI (reference sequence). Trimming cost V 0 bases and J 4 bases, with 6 bases left between them.

The rearrangement uses TRBV6-6 and TRBJ2-3; D is unresolved. Germline CDR1 and CDR2: MNHNY and SVGAGI (reference sequence). This CDR3 spans 15 amino acids. With 2 bases removed from V and 0 bases from J, the gap between germline ends came to 9 bases. The CDR3 protein is CASSYGSSSTDTQYF. The CDR3 DNA sequence: TGTGCCAGCAGTTACGGGTCTAGTAGCACAGATACGCAGTATTTT.

V gene TRBV7-8 combines with J gene TRBJ2-7; D perhaps matches TRBD2 (6 bases). Germline values: CDR1 SGHVS, CDR2 FQNEAQ. With 4 bases removed from V and 1 base from J, the gap between germline ends came to 17 bases. This CDR3 contains 16 residues. The CDR3 sequence is CASSSPTGVNSYEQYF. As DNA, the CDR3 is TGTGCCAGCAGCTCGCCCACGGGGGTCAATTCCTACGAGCAGTACTTC.

V usage is TRBV18 and J usage is TRBJ2-7; D is unresolved. Trimming removed 3 bases at V and 2 bases at J, with 8 bases between. Germline V lookup: CDR1 KGHSH, CDR2 LQKENI. The CDR3 covers 13 residues. CDR3 residues: CASSPTATYEQYF. The DNA of the CDR3 is TGTGCCAGCTCACCGACTGCTACCTACGAGCAGTACTTC.

Comments on this clone: This sample includes further DNA sequences coding for the same CDR3. The gene calls are TRBV4-1 and TRBJ1-1; tentative D call: TRBD1 (5 bases). Between the trimmed V and J ends, which lost 5 bases and 3 bases, there was a span of 16 bases. This CDR3 has 15 residues. Germline lookup yields CDR1 MGHRA and CDR2 YSYEKL. CDR3 sequence reads: CASSTLIQGYTEAFF. CDR3 nucleotide sequence: TGCGCCAGCAGCACCTTAATCCAGGGATACACTGAAGCTTTCTTT.

The chain couples TRBV27 to TRBJ1-5; D call uncertain. In germline, CDR1 is MNHEY, CDR2 SMNVEV (reference sequence). The CDR3 consists of 14 residues. The ends were cut back, 6 bases at V and 7 bases at J, with 16 bases in the middle. The CDR3 loop is CASRSWGSGQPQHF. In DNA form, the CDR3 reads TGTGCCAGCAGATCATGGGGAAGCGGGCAGCCCCAGCATTTT.

V is TRBV18 and J is TRBJ1-6, with TRBD1 identical over 9 bases. CDR1 is KGHSH, CDR2 LQKENI, per germline. This CDR3 is 16 amino acids long. V was pared by 0 bases and J by 7 bases, with 4 bases of the junction left unmatched. Here the CDR3 reads CASSPPIGTGNSPLHF. CDR3 bases: TGTGCCAGCTCACCACCGATAGGGACAGGGAATTCACCCCTCCACTTT.

The chain links TRBV29-1 to TRBJ2-7, with D perhaps TRBD1 (5 bases). Germline CDR1 is SQVTM and CDR2 is ANQGSEA. Between the trimmed V and J ends, which lost 6 bases and 0 bases, there was a span of 6 bases. The CDR3 extends over 11 amino acids. The CDR3 DNA reads TGCAGCGTGACAGCCTCCTACGAGCAGTACTTC. Translating gives CSVTASYEQYF.

V usage is TRBV7-9 and J usage is TRBJ1-1; no firm D call. From germline, CDR1 is SEHNR and CDR2 FQNEAQ (reference sequence). The CDR3 runs to 13 residues. The V end lost 4 bases, the J end lost 0 bases, and 6 bases lay between the germline ends. The CDR3 DNA follows: TGTGCCAGCAGCTCCCAGGTGAACACTGAAGCTTTCTTT. This sequence encodes CASSSQVNTEAFF.

This clone was recorded only once. The chain is built from TRBV29-1 and TRBJ2-5; TRBD2 agrees at 12 bases. CDR3 length: 16 residues. The V segment lost 0 bases and the J segment 4 bases; nucleotides outside the gene matches: 6. CDR1 and CDR2 (germline): SQVTM, ANQGSEA. CDR3 region: CSVEESSGRGRETQYF. The CDR3 nucleotides are TGCAGCGTTGAAGAGTCTAGCGGGAGGGGTAGAGAGACCCAGTACTTC.

This chain links TRBV5-1 with TRBJ2-3, with D possibly matching TRBD2 (6 bases). The CDR3 has 17 amino acids. Trimming stripped 2 bases from V and 2 bases from J, with 18 bases between. CDR1 SGHRS and CDR2 YFSETQ come from the germline V gene. The CDR3, as DNA: TGCGCCAGCAGCTTCTCCCGAGGGAGGCCCTCCACAGATACGCAGTATTTT. Residues: CASSFSRGRPSTDTQYF.

The chain combines TRBV6-5 with TRBJ1-2; maybe TRBD1 (6 bases). This CDR3 contains 13 residues. CDR1 and CDR2 from the germline V gene are MNHEY and SVGAGI. V lost 5 bases, J lost 8 bases, and 15 bases lay in between. CDR3 sequence (DNA): TGTGCCAGCAGTCGTAAAGGGGGAAAGGGCTACACCTTC. Its translation: CASSRKGGKGYTF.

The J gene is TRBJ1-2, the V gene TRBV6-1; 12 nucleotides align to TRBD1. The CDR3 length is 15 residues. Germline V gives CDR1 MNHNS, CDR2 SASEGT. V lost 4 bases, J lost 6 bases, and 6 bases stayed unmatched. CDR3 in DNA: TGTGCCAGCAGTGCTTGGGACAGGGGGCCGGATGGCTACACCTTC. Its translation is CASSAWDRGPDGYTF.

Here the CDR3 reads CASSLARQGAGQPQHF. Written as DNA, the CDR3 is TGTGCCAGCAGCTTAGCAAGACAGGGCGCGGGTCAGCCCCAGCATTTT. The chain has TRBV7-2 and TRBJ1-5; 7 bases match TRBD1. This CDR3 is built from 16 residues. Germline V gene lookup returns CDR1 SGHTA and CDR2 FQGNSA. Losses at the gene ends were 0 bases for V and 6 bases for J; bases not matched to a gene: 8.

This sequence joins TRBV6-1 and TRBJ2-1; the match to TRBD2 covers 13 bases. J was trimmed by 9 bases and V by 5 bases; bases with no gene match: 7. The CDR3 is made up of 15 amino acids. Germline assignment: CDR1 MNHNS and CDR2 SASEGT. This chain's CDR3 is CASSLGTSGTLEQFF. In DNA, the CDR3 is TGTGCCAGCAGTCTTGGGACTAGCGGGACTCTTGAGCAGTTCTTC.